This TCR beta chain was retrieved from a study of blood T cell repertoires in COVID-19. Study context: Acute and convalescent COVID-19 samples came from the United States, Italy and Spain. Sources were T cells, B-cell-depleted T cells, or PBMCs; the material itself was cDNA or gDNA.

The CDR3 runs to 16 residues. Trimming removed 4 bases from V and 0 bases from J, with 13 bases in between. CDR1 is LNHDA and CDR2 is SQIVND in the germline V gene (reference sequence). Per the original data handling: Amplification of reference gene primers provided the estimated nucleated cell counts. Libraries were prepared by immunoSEQ multiplex PCR; TCRdb keeps only in-frame clonotypes and omits some of them. From that table come the V and J calls and clone size; the DNA was used to work out D and trimming. The sample contains 150,000 to 200,000 clones, under 95% of which appear only once. This receptor was taken from a man aged 55 to 69 with active or convalescent COVID-19. Sequencing was carried out using peripheral blood. The chain couples TRBV19 to TRBJ1-5, with no clear D. For the CDR3, the DNA is TGTGCCAGTAGTAGGCGGACTGTAGATAGCAATCAGCCCCAGCATTTT. This translates into CASSRRTVDSNQPQHF.